These T cell receptor beta chains were read from a single sample in a study of coeliac disease. Repertoires were generated with immunoSEQ multiplex PCR, while TCRdb's copy carries only in-frame clones and drops some. The data hold 390 or so clones, with around 82% observed a single time. The sample was intraepithelial lymphocytes from the gut. These receptors were collected from a human donor without celiac disease. The CDR3 runs from the conserved cysteine through the conserved F or W. D genes are given only for firm matches. For some rows the clone size is stated as once, few or many, or as a class when expanded; others skip it.

D,V,J,size,CDR3,DNA
.,TRBV20-1,TRBJ2-5,.,CSALLQETQYF,TGCAGTGCTCTACTACAAGAGACCCAGTACTTC
TRBD1,TRBV28,TRBJ1-6,.,CASRLVTGKNSPLHF,TGTGCCAGCAGACTAGTGACAGGGAAGAATTCACCCCTCCACTTT
TRBD1,TRBV29-1,TRBJ1-1,.,CSVSGQGYTEAFF,TGCAGCGTTTCGGGACAGGGATACACTGAAGCTTTCTTT
.,TRBV6-6,TRBJ2-7,.,CASSSPESGYEQYF,TGTGCCAGCAGTTCCCCAGAAAGCGGGTACGAGCAGTACTTC
TRBD2,TRBV18,TRBJ2-3,.,CASSPPGLAGGNTDTQYF,TGTGCCAGCTCACCGCCGGGACTAGCGGGAGGGAACACAGATACGCAGTATTTT
.,TRBV30,TRBJ2-7,.,CAWSVLLADAGTYEQYF,TGTGCCTGGAGTGTACTCTTGGCGGACGCAGGGACATACGAGCAGTACTTC
.,TRBV23-1,TRBJ1-5,.,CASSQSRSNQPQHF,TGCGCCAGCAGTCAATCGCGGAGCAATCAGCCCCAGCATTTT
TRBD1,TRBV5-5,TRBJ1-5,.,CASSLRDRGRGNQPQHF,TGTGCCAGCAGCCTTCGGGACAGGGGGCGAGGCAATCAGCCCCAGCATTTT
TRBD1,TRBV5-1,TRBJ1-2,.,CASTGQSNYGYTF,TGCGCCAGCACGGGACAGTCTAACTATGGCTACACCTTC
.,TRBV5-4,TRBJ1-2,.,CASAYLLPGKTYGYTF,TGTGCCAGCGCTTATCTCTTACCAGGAAAGACCTATGGCTACACCTTC
.,TRBV21-1,TRBJ2-4,.,CASSWYMLQQRKNIQYF,TGTGCCAGCAGCTGGTATATGCTACAGCAAAGAAAAAACATTCAGTACTTC
.,TRBV7-3,TRBJ2-5,.,CASSSGSLETQYF,TGTGCCAGCAGCTCGGGGAGTCTGGAGACCCAGTACTTC
TRBD1,TRBV7-3,TRBJ2-5,.,CASSFGTGARETQYF,TGTGCCAGCAGCTTCGGGACAGGGGCTCGAGAGACCCAGTACTTC
.,TRBV27,TRBJ1-1,few,CASGRREAMNTEAFF,TGTGCCAGCGGCCGTAGGGAGGCCATGAACACTGAAGCTTTCTTT
TRBD1,TRBV11-2,TRBJ1-1,.,CASSLEQGAGEAFF,TGTGCCAGCAGCTTAGAACAGGGGGCTGGTGAAGCTTTCTTT
.,TRBV7-6,TRBJ2-5,.,CASSSGGETQYF,TGTGCCAGCAGCTCAGGGGGGGAGACCCAGTACTTC
.,TRBV11-2,TRBJ2-7,.,CASSGGVRGLHPYEQYF,TGTGCCAGCAGCGGAGGAGTGCGTGGACTCCACCCCTACGAGCAGTACTTC
TRBD1,TRBV5-4,TRBJ2-2,few,CASSFVTGGATGELFF,TGTGCCAGCAGCTTCGTGACAGGGGGGGCGACCGGGGAGCTGTTTTTT
.,TRBV11-2,TRBJ2-3,.,CASSLEGGVEADTQYF,TGTGCCAGCAGCTTAGAGGGCGGGGTGGAGGCAGATACGCAGTATTTT
.,TRBV18,TRBJ1-1,.,CASSPIGGGMNTEAFF,TGTGCCAGCTCACCAATAGGAGGAGGGATGAACACTGAAGCTTTCTTT
TRBD1,TRBV7-2,TRBJ2-7,.,CASRLTGEGHEQYF,TGTGCCAGCAGGTTGACAGGGGAAGGCCACGAGCAGTACTTC
TRBD2,TRBV19,TRBJ2-7,.,CASSPSGTSYEQYF,TGTGCCAGTAGTCCTAGCGGGACCTCCTACGAGCAGTACTTC
.,TRBV19,TRBJ2-7,hyperexpanded,CASSRELSSYEQYF,TGTGCCAGCTCTAGGGAGCTCAGCTCCTACGAGCAGTACTTC
TRBD2,TRBV6-5,TRBJ2-5,.,CASSYSNLAGVETQYF,TGTGCCAGCAGTTACTCGAACCTAGCGGGAGTAGAGACCCAGTACTTC
TRBD2,TRBV9,TRBJ2-1,.,CASSRGEGSSSYNEQFF,TGTGCCAGCAGCCGAGGGGAGGGTTCAAGCTCCTACAATGAGCAGTTCTTC
TRBD2,TRBV28,TRBJ2-5,.,CASSRLAGGMETQYF,TGTGCCAGCAGCCGACTAGCGGGAGGTATGGAGACCCAGTACTTC
.,TRBV7-2,TRBJ1-3,.,CASSLLSGTGNTIYF,TGTGCCAGCAGCTTATTGTCCGGGACTGGAAACACCATATATTTT
.,TRBV2,TRBJ2-3,.,CASRILSAEPDTQYF,TGTGCCAGCAGGATCCTTTCTGCTGAGCCAGATACGCAGTATTTT
.,TRBV14,TRBJ1-3,.,CASSPGQYSGNTIYF,TGTGCCAGCAGCCCCGGACAGTACTCTGGAAACACCATATATTTT
TRBD1,TRBV5-1,TRBJ1-4,.,CASSSGQDNEKLFF,TGCGCCAGCAGCTCGGGACAGGATAATGAAAAACTGTTTTTT
TRBD1,TRBV7-2,TRBJ2-1,.,CASSYLKTGQGSNEQFF,TGTGCCAGCAGCTACCTAAAGACGGGACAGGGGTCCAATGAGCAGTTCTTC
.,TRBV28,TRBJ2-5,.,CASLQGYQETQYF,TGTGCCAGTCTACAGGGCTACCAAGAGACCCAGTACTTC
.,TRBV5-1,TRBJ2-7,.,CASSPITGTSYEQYF,TGCGCCAGCAGCCCGATAACAGGTACCTCCTACGAGCAGTACTTC
TRBD2,TRBV7-2,TRBJ2-5,.,CASSLGGGLAGGYQETQYF,TGTGCCAGCAGCTTAGGTGGGGGACTAGCGGGAGGGTACCAAGAGACCCAGTACTTC
TRBD1,TRBV10-2,TRBJ2-1,.,CASSGTGPYNEQFF,TGCGCCAGCAGCGGGACAGGGCCTTACAATGAGCAGTTCTTC
.,TRBV7-9,TRBJ1-5,.,CASSPGTGNQPQHF,TGTGCCAGCAGCCCGGGAACAGGGAATCAGCCCCAGCATTTT
TRBD2,TRBV5-8,TRBJ2-3,.,CASRLTSGSPDTQYF,TGTGCCAGCAGACTGACTAGCGGGAGTCCAGATACGCAGTATTTT